The clone carrying this T cell receptor beta chain has only a few counts. The data were taken from a study of cytomegalovirus exposure and HLA in healthy donors. TCRdb's copy holds only in-frame clones and misses some; the assay was immunoSEQ multiplex PCR. The sample carries some 170,000 clones, just under 90% recorded once. V lost 5 bases and J lost 3, with 2 bases in between. Germline CDR1 and CDR2: MNHEY and SMNVEV (reference sequence). The length of the CDR3 is 11 residues. The V and J genes are TRBV27 and TRBJ2-1; D gene uncertain. Source material: PBMCs. The TCR comes from a woman aged 25 to 39 in good health and CMV-seronegative. The chain's CDR3 is CASSLYNEQFF. The CDR3 bases are TGTGCCAGCAGTCTCTACAATGAGCAGTTCTTC.